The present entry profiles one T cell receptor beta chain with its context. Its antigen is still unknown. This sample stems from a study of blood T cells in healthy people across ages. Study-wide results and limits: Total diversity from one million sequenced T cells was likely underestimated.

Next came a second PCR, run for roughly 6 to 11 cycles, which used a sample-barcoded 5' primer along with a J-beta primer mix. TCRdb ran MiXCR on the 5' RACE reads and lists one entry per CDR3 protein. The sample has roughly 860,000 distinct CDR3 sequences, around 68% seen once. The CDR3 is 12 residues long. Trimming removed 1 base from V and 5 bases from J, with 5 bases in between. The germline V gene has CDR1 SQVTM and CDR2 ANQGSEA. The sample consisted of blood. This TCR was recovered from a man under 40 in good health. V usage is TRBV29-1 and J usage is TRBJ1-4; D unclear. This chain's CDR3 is CSVEAYNEKLFF. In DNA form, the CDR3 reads TGCAGCGTTGAAGCCTACAATGAAAAACTGTTTTTT. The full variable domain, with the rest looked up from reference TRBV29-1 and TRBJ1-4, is SAVISQKPSRDICQRGTSLTIQCQVDSQVTMMFWYRQQPGQSLTLIATANQGSEATYESGFVIDKFPISRPNLTFSTLTVSNMSPEDSSIYLCSVEAYNEKLFFGSGTQLSVL.